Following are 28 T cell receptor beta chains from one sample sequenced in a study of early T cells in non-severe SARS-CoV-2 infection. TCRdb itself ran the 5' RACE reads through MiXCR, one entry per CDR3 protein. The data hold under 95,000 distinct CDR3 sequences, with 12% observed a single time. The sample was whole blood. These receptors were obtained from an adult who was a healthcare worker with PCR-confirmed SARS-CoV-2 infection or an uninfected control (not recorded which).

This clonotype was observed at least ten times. The CDR3 nucleotides are TGTGCCAGCAGCCTAGGTTGGGGTACAGATACGCAGTATTTT. Translation gives CASSLGWGTDTQYF. This sequence joins TRBV7-8 and TRBJ2-3; D is unclear. Trimming took 5 bases from V and 3 from J, leaving 12 bases between them. This CDR3 has 14 residues. Germline V gene sequence: CDR1 SGHVS, CDR2 FQNEAQ.

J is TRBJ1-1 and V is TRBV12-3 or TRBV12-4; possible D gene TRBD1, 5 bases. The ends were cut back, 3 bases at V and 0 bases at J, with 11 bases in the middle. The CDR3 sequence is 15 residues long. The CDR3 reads CASSFVQGLNTEAFF. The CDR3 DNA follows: TGTGCCAGCAGTTTTGTCCAGGGTTTGAACACTGAAGCTTTCTTT.

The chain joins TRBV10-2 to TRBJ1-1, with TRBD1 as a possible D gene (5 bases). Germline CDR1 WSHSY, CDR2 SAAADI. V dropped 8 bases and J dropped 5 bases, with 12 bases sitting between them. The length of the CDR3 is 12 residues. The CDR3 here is CASSWGDTEAFF. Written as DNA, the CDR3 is TGCGCCAGCTCGTGGGGGGATACTGAAGCTTTCTTT.

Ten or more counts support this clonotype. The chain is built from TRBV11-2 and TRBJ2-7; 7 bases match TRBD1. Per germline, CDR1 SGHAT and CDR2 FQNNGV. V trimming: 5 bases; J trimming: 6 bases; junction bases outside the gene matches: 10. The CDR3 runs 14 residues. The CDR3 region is CASSLRQGRGEQYF. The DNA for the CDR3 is TGTGCCAGCAGCCTCCGACAGGGTCGGGGCGAGCAGTACTTC.

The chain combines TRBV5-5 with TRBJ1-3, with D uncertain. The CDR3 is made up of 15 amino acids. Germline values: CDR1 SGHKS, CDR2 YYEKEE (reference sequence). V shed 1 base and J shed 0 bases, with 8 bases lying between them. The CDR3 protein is CASSLHGSSGNTIYF. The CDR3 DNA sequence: TGTGCCAGCAGCTTGCACGGCTCCTCTGGAAACACCATATATTTT.

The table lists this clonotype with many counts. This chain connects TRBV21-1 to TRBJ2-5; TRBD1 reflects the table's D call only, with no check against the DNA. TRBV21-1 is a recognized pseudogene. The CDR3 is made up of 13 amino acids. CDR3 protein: CASSKGGGRTQYF. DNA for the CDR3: TGTGCCAGCAGCAAAGGAGGGGGTCGGACCCAGTACTTC.

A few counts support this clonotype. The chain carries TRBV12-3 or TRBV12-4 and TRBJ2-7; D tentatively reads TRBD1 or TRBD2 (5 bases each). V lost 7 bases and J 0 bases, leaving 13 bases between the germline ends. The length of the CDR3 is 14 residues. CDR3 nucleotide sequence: TGTGCCAGCACTGGGGACGCGAGCTCCTACGAGCAGTACTTC. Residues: CASTGDASSYEQYF.

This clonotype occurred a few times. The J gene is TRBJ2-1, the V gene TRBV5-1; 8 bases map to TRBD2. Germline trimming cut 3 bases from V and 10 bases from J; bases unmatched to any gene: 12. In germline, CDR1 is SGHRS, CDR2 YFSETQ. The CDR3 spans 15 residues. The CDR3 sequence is CASSSGTSYGFEQFF. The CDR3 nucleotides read TGCGCCAGCAGCTCCGGGACTAGTTATGGGTTCGAGCAGTTCTTC.

The DNA of the CDR3 is TGTGCCAGCAGTGAGTTATGGAGGGGAAGGGAGACCCAGTACTTC. Encoded protein: CASSELWRGRETQYF. This chain joins TRBV25-1 and TRBJ2-5, with D perhaps matching TRBD2 (6 bases). The germline V gene has CDR1 MGHDK and CDR2 SYGVNS. This CDR3 region has 15 residues. The ends were cut back, 3 bases at V and 5 bases at J, with 16 bases in the middle.

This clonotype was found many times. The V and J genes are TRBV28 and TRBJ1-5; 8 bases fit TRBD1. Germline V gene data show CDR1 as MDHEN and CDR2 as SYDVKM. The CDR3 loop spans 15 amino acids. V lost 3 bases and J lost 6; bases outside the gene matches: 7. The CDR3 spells CASSFGQGGGQPQHF. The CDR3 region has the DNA TGTGCCAGCAGTTTTGGACAGGGCGGGGGTCAGCCCCAGCATTTT.

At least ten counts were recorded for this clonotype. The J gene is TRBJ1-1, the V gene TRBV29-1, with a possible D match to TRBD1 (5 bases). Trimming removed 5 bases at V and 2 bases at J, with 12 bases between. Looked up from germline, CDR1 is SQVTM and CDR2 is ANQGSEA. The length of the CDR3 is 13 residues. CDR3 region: CSVSDGGNTEAFF. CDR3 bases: TGCAGCGTTTCTGACGGGGGAAACACTGAAGCTTTCTTT.

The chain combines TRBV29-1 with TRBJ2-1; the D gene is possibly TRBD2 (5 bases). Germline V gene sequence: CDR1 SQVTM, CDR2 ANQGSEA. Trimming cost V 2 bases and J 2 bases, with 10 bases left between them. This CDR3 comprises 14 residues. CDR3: CSVESAEAYNEQFF. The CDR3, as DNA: TGCAGCGTTGAATCGGCGGAGGCCTACAATGAGCAGTTCTTC.

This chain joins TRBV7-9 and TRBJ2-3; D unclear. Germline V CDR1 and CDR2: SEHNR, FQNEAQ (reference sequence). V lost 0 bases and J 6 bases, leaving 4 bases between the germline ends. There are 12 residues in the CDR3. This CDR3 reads CASSLAWDTQYF. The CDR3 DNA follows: TGTGCCAGCAGCTTAGCTTGGGATACGCAGTATTTT.

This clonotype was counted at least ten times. CDR3 protein: CASSRRLAGSETQYF. Here the CDR3 DNA reads TGTGCCAGCAGCCGTAGGCTAGCGGGATCCGAGACCCAGTACTTC. This chain links TRBV7-6 with TRBJ2-5; 9 positions match TRBD2. The J segment lost 5 bases and the V segment lost 5 bases, leaving 9 bases of the junction unmatched. The CDR3 has 15 amino acids. CDR1 is SGHVS, CDR2 FNYEAQ, per germline.

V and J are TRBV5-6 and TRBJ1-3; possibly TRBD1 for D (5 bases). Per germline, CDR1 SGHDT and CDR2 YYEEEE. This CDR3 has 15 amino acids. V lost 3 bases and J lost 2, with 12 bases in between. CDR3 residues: CASSSWGMPGNTIYF. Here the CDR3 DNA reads TGTGCCAGCAGCTCATGGGGCATGCCTGGAAACACCATATATTTT.

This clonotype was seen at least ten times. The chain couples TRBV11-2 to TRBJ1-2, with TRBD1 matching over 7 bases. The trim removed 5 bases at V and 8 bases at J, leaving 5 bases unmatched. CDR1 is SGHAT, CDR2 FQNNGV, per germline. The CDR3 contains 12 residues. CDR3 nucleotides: TGTGCCAGCAGCCCAACAGGGGACGGCTACACCTTC. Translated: CASSPTGDGYTF.

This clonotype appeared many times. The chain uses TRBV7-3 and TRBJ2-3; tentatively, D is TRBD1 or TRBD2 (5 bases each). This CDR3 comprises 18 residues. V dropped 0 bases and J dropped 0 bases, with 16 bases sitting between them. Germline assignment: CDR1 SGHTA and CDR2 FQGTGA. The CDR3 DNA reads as TGTGCCAGCAGCTTAACGGGCAGGGCTACGGGAAGCACAGATACGCAGTATTTT. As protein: CASSLTGRATGSTDTQYF. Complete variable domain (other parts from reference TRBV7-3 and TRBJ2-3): GAGVSQTPSNKVTEKGKYVELRCDPISGHTALYWYRQSLGQGPEFLIYFQGTGAADDSGLPNDRFFAVRPEGSVSTLKIQRTERGDSAVYLCASSLTGRATGSTDTQYFGPGTRLTVL.

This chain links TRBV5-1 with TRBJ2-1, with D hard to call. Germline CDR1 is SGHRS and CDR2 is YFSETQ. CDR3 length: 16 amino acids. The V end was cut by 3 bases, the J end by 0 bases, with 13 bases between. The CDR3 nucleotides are TGCGCCAGCAGCTCCCAGCAGTTCAGCTCCTACAATGAGCAGTTCTTC. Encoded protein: CASSSQQFSSYNEQFF.

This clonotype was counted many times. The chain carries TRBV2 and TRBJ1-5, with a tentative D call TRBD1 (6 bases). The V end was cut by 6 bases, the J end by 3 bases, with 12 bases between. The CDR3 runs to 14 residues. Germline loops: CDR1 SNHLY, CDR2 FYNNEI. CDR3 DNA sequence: TGTGCCAGCAGCCGGACAGTTTACAATCAGCCCCAGCATTTT. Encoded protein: CASSRTVYNQPQHF. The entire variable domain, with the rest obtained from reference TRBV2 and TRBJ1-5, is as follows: EPEVTQTPSHQVTQMGQEVILRCVPISNHLYFYWYRQILGQKVEFLVSFYNNEISEKSEIFDDQFSVERPDGSNFTLKIRSTKLEDSAMYFCASSRTVYNQPQHFGDGTRLSIL.

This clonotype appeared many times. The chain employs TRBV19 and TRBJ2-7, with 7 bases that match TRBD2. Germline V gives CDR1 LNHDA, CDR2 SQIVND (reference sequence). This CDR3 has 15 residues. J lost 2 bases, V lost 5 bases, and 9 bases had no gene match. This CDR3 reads CASSPPGRGTYEQYF. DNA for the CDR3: TGTGCCAGTAGTCCCCCTGGGCGGGGGACCTACGAGCAGTACTTC.

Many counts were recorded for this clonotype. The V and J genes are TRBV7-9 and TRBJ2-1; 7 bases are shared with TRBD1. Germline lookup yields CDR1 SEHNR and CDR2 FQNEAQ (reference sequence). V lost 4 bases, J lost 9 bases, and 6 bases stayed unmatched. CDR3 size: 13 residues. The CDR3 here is CASSSQTGSEQFF. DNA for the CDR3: TGTGCCAGCAGCTCACAGACAGGGAGTGAGCAGTTCTTC.

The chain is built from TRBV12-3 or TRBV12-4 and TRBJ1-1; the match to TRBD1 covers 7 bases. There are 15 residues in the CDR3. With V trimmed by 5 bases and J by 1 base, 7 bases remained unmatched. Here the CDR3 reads CASSPTRGGNTEAFF. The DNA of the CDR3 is TGTGCCAGCAGTCCCACCAGGGGGGGGAACACTGAAGCTTTCTTT.

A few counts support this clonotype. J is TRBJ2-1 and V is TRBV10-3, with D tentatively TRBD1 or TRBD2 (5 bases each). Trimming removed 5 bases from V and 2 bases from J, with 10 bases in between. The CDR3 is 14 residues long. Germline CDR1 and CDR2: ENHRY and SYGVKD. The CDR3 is CAISRDHTYNEQFF. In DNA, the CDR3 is TGTGCCATCAGTCGGGACCACACCTACAATGAGCAGTTCTTC.

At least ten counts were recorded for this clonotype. The CDR3 protein is CASSSPSDEQFF. The CDR3 region has the DNA TGTGCCAGCAGCTCGCCGTCGGATGAGCAGTTCTTC. The V and J genes are TRBV11-2 and TRBJ2-1; unclear D gene. There are 12 residues in the CDR3. Trimming shortened V by 4 bases and J by 8 bases, and 9 bases separated the two germline ends. From germline, CDR1 is SGHAT and CDR2 FQNNGV.

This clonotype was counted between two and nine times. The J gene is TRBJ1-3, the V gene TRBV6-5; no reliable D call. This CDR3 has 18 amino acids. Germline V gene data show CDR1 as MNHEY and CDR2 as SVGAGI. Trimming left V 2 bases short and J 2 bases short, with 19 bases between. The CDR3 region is CASSYEVATSSTGNTIYF. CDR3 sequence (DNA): TGTGCCAGCAGTTACGAGGTGGCGACCTCATCCACTGGAAACACCATATATTTT.

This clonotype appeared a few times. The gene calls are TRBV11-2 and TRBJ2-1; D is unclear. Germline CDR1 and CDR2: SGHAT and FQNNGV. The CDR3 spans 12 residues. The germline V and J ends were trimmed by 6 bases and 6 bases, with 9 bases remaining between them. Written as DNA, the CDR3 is TGTGCCAGCAGTCTCGATCGCAATGAGCAGTTCTTC. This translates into CASSLDRNEQFF.

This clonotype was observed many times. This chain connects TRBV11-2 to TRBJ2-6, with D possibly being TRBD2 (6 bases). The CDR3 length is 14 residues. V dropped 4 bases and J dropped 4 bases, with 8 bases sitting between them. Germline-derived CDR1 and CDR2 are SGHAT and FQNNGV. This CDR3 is CASSWEAGANVLTF. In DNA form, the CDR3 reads TGTGCCAGCAGCTGGGAGGCCGGGGCCAACGTCCTGACTTTC.

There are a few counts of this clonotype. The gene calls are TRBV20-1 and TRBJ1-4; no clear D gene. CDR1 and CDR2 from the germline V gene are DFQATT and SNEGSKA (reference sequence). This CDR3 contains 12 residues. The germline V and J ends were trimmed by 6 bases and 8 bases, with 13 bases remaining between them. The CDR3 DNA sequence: TGCAGTGCCAGACCCCCCGGAGAAAAACTGTTTTTT. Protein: CSARPPGEKLFF.